Listed here are 2 T cell receptor beta chains from one sample, sequenced in a study of T cells after yellow fever vaccination. In TCRdb, the 5' RACE reads were re-called with MiXCR into one record per CDR3 protein. The repertoire has about 73,000 distinct CDR3 sequences, roughly 7.4% of them found once; the top ten carry around 45%. The sample in question was CD8+ T cells sorted from PBMCs, obtained on the day of the yellow fever booster vaccination. The receptors were sampled from a man aged 30 to 45 who received the YFV17D yellow fever vaccine.

This chain links TRBV28 with TRBJ1-1, with D possibly being TRBD1 (5 bases). In germline, CDR1 is MDHEN, CDR2 SYDVKM. Deletions cut 2 bases from V and 0 bases from J, with 10 bases between. This CDR3 region has 15 residues. The CDR3 loop is CASSLMGRVNTEAFF. The CDR3 DNA sequence: TGTGCCAGCAGTTTAATGGGCAGGGTGAACACTGAAGCTTTCTTT. Combining the CDR3 with reference TRBV28 and TRBJ1-1 gives the whole variable domain DVKVTQSSRYLVKRTGEKVFLECVQDMDHENMFWYRQDPGLGLRLIYFSYDVKMKEKGDIPEGYSVSREKKERFSLILESASTNQTSMYLCASSLMGRVNTEAFFGQGTRLTVV.

The chain joins TRBV12-3 or TRBV12-4 to TRBJ2-2; 7 bases are a match to TRBD1. V lost 7 bases and J lost 6; bases outside the gene matches: 5. CDR3 length: 13 residues. For the CDR3, the DNA is TGTGCCAGCACTTGGACAGGATCCGGGGAGCTGTTTTTT. Translation: CASTWTGSGELFF.